Reported below is one T cell receptor beta chain. As yet, its antigen is unknown. The data belong to a study of T cell responses to AZD1222 COVID-19 vaccine. Study context: Second-dose intervals near 4 or 12 weeks were combined.

General observations from the study: Baseline testing showed seropositivity in only five to seven AZD1222 recipients. Sampled repertoires all dated from after the peak T cell response.

CDR3 length equals 15 residues. Losses at the gene ends were 11 bases for V and 2 bases for J; bases not matched to a gene: 12. The germline gives CDR1 ENHRY, CDR2 SYGVKD. TCRdb's copy holds only in-frame clones and misses some; the assay was immunoSEQ multiplex PCR. Of fewer than 85,000 clones in the sample, over 85% were seen once. The V gene is TRBV10-3, the J gene TRBJ1-1; TRBD1 matches at 9 bases. The specimen was peripheral blood, collected on day 0 of AZD1222 vaccination. The TCR comes from an adult in good health. CDR3 loop: CAAAYSGQGNTEAFF. CDR3 in DNA: TGTGCCGCAGCGTATTCGGGACAGGGAAACACTGAAGCTTTCTTT.